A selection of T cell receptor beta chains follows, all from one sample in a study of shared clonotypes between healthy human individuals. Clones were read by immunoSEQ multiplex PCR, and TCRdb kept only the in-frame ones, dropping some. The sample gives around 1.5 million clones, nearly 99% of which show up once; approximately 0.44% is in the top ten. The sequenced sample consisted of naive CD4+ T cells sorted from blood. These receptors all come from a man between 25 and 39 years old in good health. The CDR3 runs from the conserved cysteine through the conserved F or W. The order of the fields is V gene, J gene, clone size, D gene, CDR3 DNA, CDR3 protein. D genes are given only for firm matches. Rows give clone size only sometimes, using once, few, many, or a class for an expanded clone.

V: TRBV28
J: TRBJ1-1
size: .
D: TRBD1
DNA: TGTGCCAGCAGAGGGACAGGGAAGGTTGAAGCTTTCTTT
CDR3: CASRGTGKVEAFF

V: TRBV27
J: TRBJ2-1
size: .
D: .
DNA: TGTGCCAGCAGGGGGGTCCTGAATGAGCAGTTCTTC
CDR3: CASRGVLNEQFF

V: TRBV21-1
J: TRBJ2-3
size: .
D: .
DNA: TGTGCCAGCAGCAAAGGGGGAGGGACGCAGTATTTT
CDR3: CASSKGGGTQYF

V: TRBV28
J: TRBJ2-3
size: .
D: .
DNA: TGTGCCAGCAGCCCGGACTCGCCCAGCACAGATACGCAGTATTTT
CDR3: CASSPDSPSTDTQYF

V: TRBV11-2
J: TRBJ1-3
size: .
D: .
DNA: TGTGCCAGCAGCTTGACGGGGGCACAGCATGGAAACACCATATATTTT
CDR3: CASSLTGAQHGNTIYF

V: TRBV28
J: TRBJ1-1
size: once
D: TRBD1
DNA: TGTGCCAGCAGTTTCTCCGACAGGGGGATGAACACTGAAGCTTTCTTT
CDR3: CASSFSDRGMNTEAFF

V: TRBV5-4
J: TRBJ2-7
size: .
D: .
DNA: TGTGCCAGCAGCCCCGGGGGTGGGAGGGGGTACGAGCAGTACTTC
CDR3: CASSPGGGRGYEQYF

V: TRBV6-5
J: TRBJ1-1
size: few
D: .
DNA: TGTGCCAGCAGCCAGGGGACTGAAGCTTTCTTT
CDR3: CASSQGTEAFF

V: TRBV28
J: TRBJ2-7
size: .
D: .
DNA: TGTGCCAGCAGTCAAGACTACCTTAAGCAGTACTTC
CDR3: CASSQDYLKQYF

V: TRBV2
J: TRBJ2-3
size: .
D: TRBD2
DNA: TGTGCCAGCAGTCCTCCGGGACTAGCGGGTAGCACAGATACGCAGTATTTT
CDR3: CASSPPGLAGSTDTQYF

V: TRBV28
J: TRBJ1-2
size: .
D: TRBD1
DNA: TGTGCCAGTTGGACTATACCGGGACAGGGGGCTCAATCGGGAGGCTACACCTTC
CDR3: CASWTIPGQGAQSGGYTF

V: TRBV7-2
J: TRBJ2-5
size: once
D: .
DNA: TGTGCCAGCAGCAAACGGGGAGAGGGACGGTACCAAGAGACCCAGTACTTC
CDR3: CASSKRGEGRYQETQYF

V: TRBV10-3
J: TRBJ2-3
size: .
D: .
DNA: TGTGCCATCAGCTTACTGGGGGGCGAGGGCACAGATACGCAGTATTTT
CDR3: CAISLLGGEGTDTQYF

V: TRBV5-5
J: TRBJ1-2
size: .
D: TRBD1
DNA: TGTGCCAGCAGCTTGGGGCAGGGGGCTGGGTATGGCTACACCTTC
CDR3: CASSLGQGAGYGYTF

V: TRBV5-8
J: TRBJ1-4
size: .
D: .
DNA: TGTGCCAGCAGCTTGACGTACAACCCGGGTGAAAAACTGTTTTTT
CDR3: CASSLTYNPGEKLFF

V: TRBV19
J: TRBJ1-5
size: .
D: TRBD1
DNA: TGTGCCAGTAGTACCGTCGGGACAGGTCATCAGCCCCAGCATTTT
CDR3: CASSTVGTGHQPQHF

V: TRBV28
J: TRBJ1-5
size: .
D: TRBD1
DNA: TGTGCCAGCAGTTTATGGACGGGACAGGGGAATCAGCCCCAGCATTTT
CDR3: CASSLWTGQGNQPQHF

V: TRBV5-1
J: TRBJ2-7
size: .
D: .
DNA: TGCGCCAGCAGCTTGGAAGCCCAGGGTCCCTACGAGCAGTACTTC
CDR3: CASSLEAQGPYEQYF

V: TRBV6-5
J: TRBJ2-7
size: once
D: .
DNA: TGTGCCAGCAGTTACACCCGCGGGGCGAGGCAGTACTTC
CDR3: CASSYTRGARQYF

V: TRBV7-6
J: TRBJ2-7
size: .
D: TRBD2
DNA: TGTGCCAGCAGCCTATCACTAGCGGGGTCCTACGAGCAGTACTTC
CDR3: CASSLSLAGSYEQYF

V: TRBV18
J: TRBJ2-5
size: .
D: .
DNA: TGTGCCAGCTCACCGAACGAACAGGTTCCGGAGGAGACCCAGTACTTC
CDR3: CASSPNEQVPEETQYF

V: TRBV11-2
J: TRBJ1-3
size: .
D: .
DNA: TGTGCCAGCAGCTTAGTGGGCGAACCCTCTGGAAACACCATATATTTT
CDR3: CASSLVGEPSGNTIYF

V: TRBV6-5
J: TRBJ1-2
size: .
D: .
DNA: TGTGCCAGCAGTTCGGCCAACCCCTATGGCTACACCTTC
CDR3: CASSSANPYGYTF

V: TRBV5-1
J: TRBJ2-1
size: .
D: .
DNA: TGCGCCAGCAGGAGCTCCTACAATGAGCAGTTCTTC
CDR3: CASRSSYNEQFF

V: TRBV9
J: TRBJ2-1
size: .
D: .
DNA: TGTGCCAGCAGCCCTAAACTGCGGTTCTCCTACAATGAGCAGTTCTTC
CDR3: CASSPKLRFSYNEQFF

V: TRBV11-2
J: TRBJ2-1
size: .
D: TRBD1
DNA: TGTGCCAGCAGCCGACGGACAGGATCGGACAATGAGCAGTTCTTC
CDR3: CASSRRTGSDNEQFF

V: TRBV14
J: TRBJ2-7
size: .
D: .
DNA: TGTGCCAGCAGCCAGTTCTACGAGCAGTACTTC
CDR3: CASSQFYEQYF

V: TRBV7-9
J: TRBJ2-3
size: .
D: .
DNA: TGTGCCAGCAGCTTGGCGGGACTCACAGATACGCAGTATTTT
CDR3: CASSLAGLTDTQYF

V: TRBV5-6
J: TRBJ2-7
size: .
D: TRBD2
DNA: TGTGCCAGCAGCTTGGGGGGAGGGCCCGCCGACTACGAGCAGTACTTC
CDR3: CASSLGGGPADYEQYF

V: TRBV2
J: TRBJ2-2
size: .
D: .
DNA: TGTGCCAGCAGTCGAACTAGATCCCAGGGCACCGGGGAGCTGTTTTTT
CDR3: CASSRTRSQGTGELFF

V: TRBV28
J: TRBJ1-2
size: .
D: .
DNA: TGTGCCAGCAGTGCCGGGGGGGCTGATTATGGCTACACCTTC
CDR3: CASSAGGADYGYTF

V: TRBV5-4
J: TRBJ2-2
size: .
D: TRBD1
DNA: TGTGCCAGCAGCTTGGCGGGACAGGGGGCCGGGGAGCTGTTTTTT
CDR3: CASSLAGQGAGELFF

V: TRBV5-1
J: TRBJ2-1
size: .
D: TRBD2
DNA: TGCGCCAGCAGCTGGGGACTAGCGGGGGACAATGAGCAGTTCTTC
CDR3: CASSWGLAGDNEQFF

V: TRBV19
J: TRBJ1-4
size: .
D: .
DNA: TGTGCCAGTAGTATAGCGGCAGAACGCGGTGAACTGTTTTTT
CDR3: CASSIAAERGELFF

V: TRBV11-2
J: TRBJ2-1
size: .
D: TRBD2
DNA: TGTGCCAGCAGCCGACTAGCGGGAAAGGGTGAGCAGTTCTTC
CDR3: CASSRLAGKGEQFF

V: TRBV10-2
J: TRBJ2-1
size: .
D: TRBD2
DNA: TGCGCCAGCAGTGCGGCGGGAGGCAATGAGCAGTTCTTC
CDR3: CASSAAGGNEQFF

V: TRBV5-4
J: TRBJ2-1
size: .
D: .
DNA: TGTGCCAGCAGTCTGGCACAGCCTTCTTACAATGAGCAGTTCTTC
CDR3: CASSLAQPSYNEQFF

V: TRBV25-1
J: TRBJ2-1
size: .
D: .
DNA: TGTGCCAGCAGTGATCCAGGGTTCCATGAGCAGTTCTTC
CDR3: CASSDPGFHEQFF

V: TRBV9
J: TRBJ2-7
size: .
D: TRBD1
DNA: TGTGCCAGCAGCGCATCGGGACAGGGCAACGAGCAGTACTTC
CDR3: CASSASGQGNEQYF

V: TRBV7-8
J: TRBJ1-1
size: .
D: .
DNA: TGTGCCAGCAGCTTAATGTCGGTGTGGGCCACTGAAGCTTTCTTT
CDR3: CASSLMSVWATEAFF

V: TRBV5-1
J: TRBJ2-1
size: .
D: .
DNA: TGCGCGCTTAGTCCCACCCCTCTGGGGCTGGGTGAGCAGTTCTTC
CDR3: CALSPTPLGLGEQFF

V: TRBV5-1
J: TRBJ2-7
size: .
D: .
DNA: TGCGCCAGCAGCTTGGGGGGACGGATCTACGAGCAGTACTTC
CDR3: CASSLGGRIYEQYF

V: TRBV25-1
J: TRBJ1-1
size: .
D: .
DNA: TGTGCCAGCAGAGCAATGACAGTACACACTGAAGCTTTCTTT
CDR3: CASRAMTVHTEAFF

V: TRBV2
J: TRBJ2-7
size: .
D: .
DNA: TGTGCCAGCACCCACTACGGGACCGCAACCTACGAGCAGTACTTC
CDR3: CASTHYGTATYEQYF

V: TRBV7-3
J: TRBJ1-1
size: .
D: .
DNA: TGTGCCAGCAGCTTAACCCGGGACACTGAAGCTTTCTTT
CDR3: CASSLTRDTEAFF

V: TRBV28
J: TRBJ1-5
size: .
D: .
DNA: TGTGCCAGCATGAAACCCGACAGGTTCAATCAGCCCCAGCATTTT
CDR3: CASMKPDRFNQPQHF

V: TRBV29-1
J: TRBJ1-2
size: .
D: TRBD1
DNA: TGCAGCGTTGATCGGACAGGGCAGGGCGACTATGGCTACACCTTC
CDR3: CSVDRTGQGDYGYTF

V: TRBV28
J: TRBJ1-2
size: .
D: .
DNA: TGTGCCAGCAGTTTGCTCCTAAGGACTATTGTCGGAGGCTACACCTTC
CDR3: CASSLLLRTIVGGYTF

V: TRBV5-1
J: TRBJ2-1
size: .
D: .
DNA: TGCGCCAGCAGCTTGGGGCTCGGGAAGACCTACAATGAGCAGTTCTTC
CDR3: CASSLGLGKTYNEQFF

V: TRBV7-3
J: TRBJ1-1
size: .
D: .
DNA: TGTGCCAGCAGCTCAAACATAAGGAGTGAAGCTTTCTTT
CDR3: CASSSNIRSEAFF

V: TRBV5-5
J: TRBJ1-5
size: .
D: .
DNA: TGTGCCAGCAGCCCACCGGGCCAGTTCAATCAGCCCCAGCATTTT
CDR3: CASSPPGQFNQPQHF

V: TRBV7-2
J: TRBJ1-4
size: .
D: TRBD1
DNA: TGTGCCAGCAGACAACAGGGGGCTAATGAAAAACTGTTTTTT
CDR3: CASRQQGANEKLFF

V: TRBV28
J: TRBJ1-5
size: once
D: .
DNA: TGTGCCAGCAGTTTAATAGGGCGCAATCAGCCCCAGCATTTT
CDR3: CASSLIGRNQPQHF

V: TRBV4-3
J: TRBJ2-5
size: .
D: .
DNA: TGCGCCAGCAGCCAAGAACCGACGGAGACCCAGTACTTC
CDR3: CASSQEPTETQYF

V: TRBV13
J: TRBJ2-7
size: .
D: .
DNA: TGTGCCAGCAGCTTAGGGACGGTACCCTACGAGCAGTACTTC
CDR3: CASSLGTVPYEQYF

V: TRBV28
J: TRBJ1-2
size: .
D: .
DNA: TGTGCCAGCAGCTTGTACTATGGCTACACCTTC
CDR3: CASSLYYGYTF

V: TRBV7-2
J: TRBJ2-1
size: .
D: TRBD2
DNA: TGTGCCAGCAGCTTAGAGAAGGAGCTAGCGGGGATTTACAATGAGCAGTTCTTC
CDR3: CASSLEKELAGIYNEQFF

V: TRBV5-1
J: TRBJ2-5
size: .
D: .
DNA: TGCGCCAGCAGCTCCATGACAGGCTATCAAGAGACCCAGTACTTC
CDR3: CASSSMTGYQETQYF

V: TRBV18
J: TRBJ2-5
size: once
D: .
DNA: TGTGCCAGCTCACCACCGGGACCGGTTGTGGAGACCCAGTACTTC
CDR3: CASSPPGPVVETQYF

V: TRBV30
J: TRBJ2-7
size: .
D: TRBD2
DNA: TGTGCCTGGAGCATGACTAGCGGGCCAAGCTCCTACGAGCAGTACTTC
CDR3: CAWSMTSGPSSYEQYF